The subject of this entry is one T cell receptor beta chain. What it recognizes is unknown. This record comes from a study of OX40 agonist ivuxolimab in advanced cancers. Overall study context: The patients received ivuxolimab by intravenous route every 2 weeks at 0.01 to 10 mg/kg.

The ends lost 6 bases at V and 1 base at J; junction bases unmatched: 6. The CDR3 spans 17 residues. CDR1 is MNHEY, CDR2 SMNVEV, per germline (reference sequence). Study-level points and caveats: What antigens the expanded peripheral T cells recognized was never established. Relatively little clonal expansion, among the lowest observed, appeared in partial responders at 0.1-3.0 mg/kg.

Clones were read by immunoSEQ multiplex PCR, and TCRdb kept only the in-frame ones, dropping some. The sample carries fewer than 70,000 clones, roughly 87% recorded once. The sequence derives from an adult with an advanced solid tumor such as melanoma, head and neck, liver or kidney cancer. Sequenced material: CD4+ or CD8+ T cells sorted from blood, taken in a trial of the OX40 agonist ivuxolimab. This chain joins TRBV27 and TRBJ2-1, with TRBD2 matching over 13 bases. CDR3 sequence reads: CASSGLAGVLSYNEQFF. In DNA form, the CDR3 reads TGTGCCAGCAGCGGACTAGCGGGAGTCCTGTCCTACAATGAGCAGTTCTTC.